Listed here are 30 T cell receptor beta chains from one sample, sequenced in a study of cytomegalovirus exposure and HLA in healthy donors. The PCR made use of 60 Vbeta and 13 Jbeta primers. The data were produced by immunoSEQ multiplex PCR, yet TCRdb's version contains in-frame clones alone and is incomplete. This table has 150,000 to 200,000 clones, about 85% appearing once. The sample comprised PBMCs. Every receptor here comes from a woman aged 50 to 60 in good health and CMV-seronegative.

J is TRBJ2-3 and V is TRBV27; 7 positions match TRBD2. This CDR3 is built from 11 residues. CDR1 and CDR2 (germline): MNHEY, SMNVEV (reference sequence). V lost 11 bases, J lost 13 bases, and 12 bases stayed unmatched. The CDR3 here is CAGGRGRVEYF. The CDR3, as DNA: TGTGCCGGTGGGAGAGGGAGGGTAGAGTATTTT.

This chain connects TRBV4-2 to TRBJ2-7; perhaps TRBD2 as D (6 bases). V was trimmed by 0 bases and J by 3 bases, leaving 15 bases between them. The CDR3 has 16 residues. In germline, CDR1 is LGHNA, CDR2 YNFKEQ. The CDR3 loop reads CASSQDPGLDVYEQYF. CDR3 sequence (DNA): TGTGCCAGCAGCCAAGACCCGGGACTGGATGTCTACGAGCAGTACTTC.

The V gene is TRBV15, the J gene TRBJ1-5; D gene ambiguous. The CDR3 totals 15 residues. The germline V gene has CDR1 LNHNV and CDR2 YYDKDF (reference sequence). V lost 1 base, J lost 4 bases, and 11 bases lay in between. CDR3 in DNA: TGTGCCACCAGCAGAGCTTTCCGGGAGAATCAGCCCCAGCATTTT. It encodes CATSRAFRENQPQHF.

This chain uses TRBV11-3 with TRBJ2-1; 10 nucleotides agree with TRBD2. This CDR3 region has 16 residues. V gave up 5 bases and J gave up 5 bases; unmatched junction bases: 9. CDR1 is SGHNT and CDR2 is YENEEA in the germline V gene. The CDR3, as DNA: TGTGCCAGCAGCCGCGACGGACTAGCGGCGAACAATGAGCAGTTCTTC. This codes for CASSRDGLAANNEQFF.

This rearrangement joins TRBV4-3 to TRBJ1-2; 7 bases map to TRBD1. This CDR3 comprises 17 residues. Per germline, CDR1 LGHNA and CDR2 YSLEER. With V trimmed by 1 base and J by 5 bases, 13 bases remained unmatched. The DNA for the CDR3 is TGCGCCAGCAGCCAAGGAAGGGGAAAAACAGGGGTATATGGCTACACCTTC. It translates to CASSQGRGKTGVYGYTF.

This chain connects TRBV5-4 to TRBJ2-7, with 9 positions matching TRBD2. Germline V lookup: CDR1 SGHNT, CDR2 YYREEE (reference sequence). V lost 7 bases to trimming and J lost 0 bases; unmatched junction nucleotides: 8. The CDR3 is 15 amino acids. CDR3 amino acids: CASGSGRRGSYEQYF. The CDR3 region has the DNA TGTGCCAGCGGAAGCGGGAGGAGGGGCTCCTACGAGCAGTACTTC.

The J gene is TRBJ1-2, the V gene TRBV5-4; D is possibly TRBD1 (5 bases). The CDR3 loop spans 17 amino acids. CDR1 and CDR2 from the germline V gene are SGHNT and YYREEE (reference sequence). The V end was cut by 0 bases, the J end by 0 bases, with 15 bases between. The CDR3 here is CASSLGGPAAANYGYTF. In DNA, the CDR3 is TGTGCCAGCAGCTTGGGGGGCCCTGCAGCAGCTAACTATGGCTACACCTTC. Filled out from reference TRBV5-4 and TRBJ1-2, the complete variable domain reads ETGVTQSPTHLIKTRGQQVTLRCSSQSGHNTVSWYQQALGQGPQFIFQYYREEENGRGNFPPRFSGLQFPNYSSELNVNALELDDSALYLCASSLGGPAAANYGYTFGSGTRLTVV.

The chain couples TRBV7-9 to TRBJ2-3; 7 nucleotides align to TRBD1. Germline V gene lookup returns CDR1 SEHNR and CDR2 FQNEAQ (reference sequence). V gave up 5 bases and J gave up 1 base; unmatched junction bases: 9. This CDR3 region has 16 residues. The CDR3 sequence is CASSPQGTAGTDTQYF. The CDR3 DNA reads TGTGCCAGCAGCCCGCAAGGGACAGCTGGCACAGATACGCAGTATTTT.

The chain is built from TRBV25-1 and TRBJ1-1, with D perhaps TRBD1 (6 bases). Between the trimmed V and J ends, which lost 11 bases and 6 bases, there was a span of 13 bases. The CDR3 totals 11 residues. The germline V gene has CDR1 MGHDK and CDR2 SYGVNS. DNA for the CDR3: TGTGCCTCCGGGCAGGGGCCTGAAGCTTTCTTT. Translating gives CASGQGPEAFF.

V is TRBV7-8 and J is TRBJ2-7, with D possibly being TRBD2 (5 bases). The CDR3 is 11 amino acids. V lost 10 bases and J lost 3, with 10 bases in between. In germline, CDR1 is SGHVS, CDR2 FQNEAQ. The CDR3 here is CATRDLYEQYF. In DNA, the CDR3 is TGTGCCACCCGGGATCTCTACGAGCAGTACTTC.

The gene calls are TRBV28 and TRBJ2-7, with 9 bases matching TRBD2. The CDR3 loop spans 14 amino acids. CDR1 is MDHEN, CDR2 SYDVKM, per germline. The J segment lost 1 base and the V segment lost 6 bases, leaving 4 bases of the junction unmatched. The CDR3, as DNA: TGTGCCAGCAGCGCTAGCGGGATTTCCTACGAGCAGTACTTC. Its protein product is CASSASGISYEQYF.

This rearrangement joins TRBV5-1 to TRBJ1-3, with D possibly being TRBD1 (5 bases). Trimming removed 4 bases at V and 0 bases at J, with 8 bases between. Looked up from germline, CDR1 is SGHRS and CDR2 is YFSETQ. This CDR3 is built from 14 residues. CDR3 sequence: CASSLDNSGNTIYF. As DNA, the CDR3 is TGCGCCAGCAGCCTGGACAACTCTGGAAACACCATATATTTT.

The rearrangement uses TRBV9 and TRBJ1-1; 11 bases line up with TRBD1. The V segment lost 3 bases and the J segment 5 bases; nucleotides outside the gene matches: 6. In germline, CDR1 is SGDLS, CDR2 YYNGEE. CDR3 length equals 15 residues. The CDR3 reads CASSETGQGVTEAFF. CDR3 coding DNA: TGTGCCAGCAGCGAGACGGGACAGGGGGTGACTGAAGCTTTCTTT.

The table lists this clone with a few counts. The rearrangement joins TRBV6-5 to TRBJ1-5; D not certain. V dropped 6 bases and J dropped 4 bases, with 7 bases sitting between them. The CDR3 covers 12 residues. Germline assignment: CDR1 MNHEY and CDR2 SVGAGI. CDR3 nucleotides: TGTGCCAGCAGGTTACTTAATCAGCCCCAGCATTTT. Residues: CASRLLNQPQHF.

The chain employs TRBV6-5 and TRBJ1-3, with D possibly TRBD1 on 5 matching bases. Trimming stripped 10 bases from V and 4 bases from J, with 20 bases between. Germline CDR1 reads MNHEY; CDR2 reads SVGAGI. The CDR3 is made up of 15 amino acids. This CDR3 is CATRRGISAGNTIYF. CDR3 DNA sequence: TGTGCCACCCGACGGGGGATAAGTGCAGGAAACACCATATATTTT.

This clone was observed a handful of times. Distinct nucleotide sequences in the sample also encode this CDR3. The V gene is TRBV7-9, the J gene TRBJ1-4, with 8 bases lining up with TRBD1. V shed 5 bases and J 5 bases; nucleotides not matched to a gene: 4. The CDR3 loop spans 14 amino acids. Per germline, CDR1 SEHNR and CDR2 FQNEAQ (reference sequence). The DNA for the CDR3 is TGTGCCAGCAGCCCCGGACAGGGAAATGAAAAACTGTTTTTT. Encoded protein: CASSPGQGNEKLFF.

This clone was picked up a small number of times. The CDR3 DNA reads as TGTGCCAGCAGCTTAAGACAGGGGAACACTGAAGCTTTCTTT. This translates into CASSLRQGNTEAFF. V usage is TRBV7-2 and J usage is TRBJ1-1, with TRBD1 matching over 7 bases. V dropped 2 bases and J dropped 1; count of bases not matched to a gene: 1. The V gene's germline CDR1 is SGHTA and CDR2 FQGNSA. The CDR3 has 14 residues.

The chain has TRBV11-2 and TRBJ2-5, with a possible D match to TRBD1 (5 bases). The DNA end is more similar to TRBJ2-7, so the J call may be wrong. CDR3 length equals 14 residues. CDR1 is SGHAT, CDR2 FQNNGV, per germline. The CDR3 DNA reads TGTGCCAGCTCGGTAGGGGAAAGTCGCTACGAGCAGTACTTC. Amino acid sequence: CASSVGESRYEQYF.

This sequence joins TRBV6-4 and TRBJ1-5; the match to TRBD1 covers 10 bases. The V segment lost 6 bases and the J segment 9 bases; nucleotides outside the gene matches: 17. The CDR3 runs to 17 residues. Germline lookup yields CDR1 MRHNA and CDR2 SNTAGT. The DNA for the CDR3 is TGTGCCAGCAGATCGGGACAGGGGTGTATCTGTGTAATGCCCCAGCATTTT. It specifies CASRSGQGCICVMPQHF.

This clone was seen more than once but under ten times. This chain uses TRBV2 with TRBJ1-1; maybe TRBD1 (5 bases). The CDR3 has 14 amino acids. Trimming pared 6 bases from V and 0 bases from J, leaving 11 bases between. Germline V gene sequence: CDR1 SNHLY, CDR2 FYNNEI. In nucleotides, the CDR3 is TGTGCCAGCAGACATAGACAGTTGAACACTGAAGCTTTCTTT. Protein: CASRHRQLNTEAFF.

The V gene is TRBV19, the J gene TRBJ2-1; 11 nucleotides line up with TRBD2. The CDR3 is 14 amino acids. In germline, CDR1 is LNHDA, CDR2 SQIVND (reference sequence). V lost 5 bases to trimming and J lost 4 bases; unmatched junction nucleotides: 1. The CDR3 is CASSASGGYNEQFF. The CDR3 bases are TGTGCCAGTAGTGCTAGCGGGGGGTACAATGAGCAGTTCTTC.

This rearrangement joins TRBV9 to TRBJ1-1; the D gene is possibly TRBD1 (6 bases). CDR1 SGDLS and CDR2 YYNGEE come from the germline V gene. The CDR3 has 15 residues. Trimming removed 0 bases at V and 5 bases at J, with 14 bases between. CDR3 sequence reads: CASSVAQGRVTEAFF. The CDR3 nucleotides read TGTGCCAGCAGCGTAGCACAGGGAAGGGTGACTGAAGCTTTCTTT.

This clone turned up a few times. CDR3 region: CASSFKRNTEAFF. In nucleotides, the CDR3 is TGCGCCAGCAGCTTCAAGAGGAACACTGAAGCTTTCTTT. This chain joins TRBV5-1 and TRBJ1-1; the D is unclear. The CDR3 totals 13 residues. The germline gives CDR1 SGHRS, CDR2 YFSETQ. V was pared by 2 bases and J by 1 base, with 6 bases between.

The V call is TRBV14, the J call TRBJ2-1; a possible D gene is TRBD2 (5 bases). V was cut by 0 bases and J by 4 bases, with 10 bases left in between. The CDR3 is 15 residues long. Germline V lookup: CDR1 SGHDN, CDR2 FVKESK. The CDR3 nucleotides are TGTGCCAGCAGCCAAGAGCCGGGGTTTTACAATGAGCAGTTCTTC. Its protein is CASSQEPGFYNEQFF.

The J gene is TRBJ1-1, the V gene TRBV6-5; TRBD1 agrees at 7 bases. The trim removed 6 bases at V and 2 bases at J, leaving 9 bases unmatched. The CDR3 length is 15 residues. Per germline, CDR1 MNHEY and CDR2 SVGAGI. DNA for the CDR3: TGTGCCAGCAGGGACAGGATTCTCCGTAACACTGAAGCTTTCTTT. It translates to CASRDRILRNTEAFF.

The rearrangement uses TRBV18 and TRBJ2-1; 7 bases are a match to TRBD1. This CDR3 has 12 amino acids. The germline V gene has CDR1 KGHSH and CDR2 LQKENI. The V and J ends lost 6 bases and 8 bases, in that order; junction bases with no gene match: 4. The CDR3 DNA follows: TGTGCCAGCTCGCACAGGGGAGATGAGCAGTTCTTC. The encoded protein is CASSHRGDEQFF.

This chain connects TRBV7-3 to TRBJ1-1; 9 bases map to TRBD1. The ends lost 5 bases at V and 1 base at J; junction bases unmatched: 5. The CDR3 is made up of 15 amino acids. Germline V lookup: CDR1 SGHTA, CDR2 FQGTGA. The CDR3 DNA is TGTGCCAGCAGCGATACGGACAGGGGGAACACTGAAGCTTTCTTT. Protein sequence: CASSDTDRGNTEAFF.

The rearrangement links TRBV27 to TRBJ2-2; tentatively, D is TRBD1 (6 bases). With 0 bases removed from V and 5 bases from J, the gap between germline ends came to 16 bases. The CDR3 has 17 residues. Germline assignment: CDR1 MNHEY and CDR2 SMNVEV (reference sequence). The CDR3: CASSLSPGAVSTGELFF. CDR3 coding DNA: TGTGCCAGCAGTTTATCTCCAGGGGCTGTTTCTACCGGGGAGCTGTTTTTT.

The genes are TRBV10-3 and TRBJ1-2; 7 bases are shared with TRBD1. Germline V gives CDR1 ENHRY, CDR2 SYGVKD. The CDR3 sequence is 12 residues long. The V segment lost 10 bases and the J segment 6 bases; nucleotides outside the gene matches: 8. The CDR3 DNA reads TGTGCCACCTGGGACAGAATCGATGGCTACACCTTC. Translated, it gives CATWDRIDGYTF.

The V call is TRBV30, the J call TRBJ2-2, with 7 positions matching TRBD1. From germline, CDR1 is GTSNPN and CDR2 SVGIG (reference sequence). This CDR3 comprises 15 residues. Unmatched junction bases numbered 8, after V lost 0 bases and J lost 7 bases. CDR3 amino acids: CAWSVRDSLIGELFF. The DNA of the CDR3 is TGTGCCTGGAGTGTACGGGACAGCCTCATCGGGGAGCTGTTTTTT.